The rows below give T cell receptor beta chains drawn from one sample of a study of blood T cell repertoires in COVID-19. Sequencing was performed with immunoSEQ multiplex PCR; in TCRdb, only in-frame clones are kept and a portion is missing. Here the sample spans over 200,000 clones, roughly 80% being singletons. The source material was peripheral blood. The source is a man aged 50 or older with active or convalescent COVID-19. Each CDR3 is given with its conserved first and last residue. D genes are given only for firm matches. Clone size, where shown, is once, few, many, or a class for clones that have expanded.

. TRBJ2-7 TRBV28 . CASSPSGFSYEQYF TGTGCCAGCAGTCCATCGGGGTTTTCCTACGAGCAGTACTTC
. TRBJ2-7 TRBV5-1 . CASSLNREGKNEQYF TGCGCCAGCAGCTTGAACAGGGAGGGGAAGAACGAGCAGTACTTC
. TRBJ2-7 TRBV2 few CASIWGPREQYF TGTGCCAGCATTTGGGGCCCTAGGGAGCAGTACTTC
TRBD2 TRBJ2-1 TRBV18 . CASSPYGIAGGRNEQFF TGTGCCAGCTCACCATATGGGATAGCGGGGGGTCGGAATGAGCAGTTCTTC
. TRBJ2-6 TRBV14 . CASSQEVQTNVLTF TGTGCCAGCAGCCAAGAAGTCCAGACCAACGTCCTGACTTTC
. TRBJ1-3 TRBV4-1 . CASSQDGAGFRTSGNTIYF TGCGCCAGCAGCCAAGACGGGGCGGGGTTTCGTACCTCTGGAAACACCATATATTTT
. TRBJ1-4 TRBV6-5 . CASSVGQTNEKLFF TGTGCCAGCAGCGTGGGGCAAACTAATGAAAAACTGTTTTTT
TRBD1 TRBJ2-6 TRBV10-3 . CAISVQSGGLGSGANVLTF TGTGCCATCAGTGTTCAGTCAGGGGGCCTAGGGTCTGGGGCCAACGTCCTGACTTTC
. TRBJ1-5 TRBV20-1 . CSARSGQPQHF TGCAGTGCTAGGTCGGGGCAGCCCCAGCATTTT
. TRBJ1-1 TRBV30 . CAWTTGLSNTEAFF TGTGCCTGGACTACCGGACTGTCGAACACTGAAGCTTTCTTT
. TRBJ2-1 TRBV18 . CASSRTRDNEQFF TGTGCCAGCTCCCGGACTCGTGACAATGAGCAGTTCTTC
TRBD1 TRBJ2-1 TRBV6-1 once CASSDKRGGLSYNEQFF TGTGCCAGCAGTGACAAACGAGGGGGCCTCTCCTACAATGAGCAGTTCTTC
TRBD1 TRBJ1-6 TRBV5-6 . CASSRQGGHSPLHF TGTGCCAGCAGCAGACAGGGGGGACATTCACCCCTCCACTTT
. TRBJ1-5 TRBV2 . CASSELTGSGPQHF TGTGCCAGCAGTGAACTAACAGGATCGGGGCCCCAGCATTTT
. TRBJ1-2 TRBV5-1 . CASSLEGAGGYTF TGCGCCAGCAGCTTGGAAGGGGCCGGGGGCTACACCTTC
TRBD2 TRBJ2-1 TRBV10-3 . CATSGQTSGGFNEQFF TGTGCCACATCGGGCCAAACTAGCGGGGGGTTCAATGAGCAGTTCTTC
TRBD2 TRBJ2-3 TRBV7-8 . CASSLASGGRGRDTQYF TGTGCCAGCAGCTTAGCCAGCGGGGGCCGAGGGAGAGATACGCAGTATTTT
. TRBJ1-2 TRBV4-1 . CASSQDLRAYGYTF TGCGCCAGCAGCCAAGATCTCAGGGCCTATGGCTACACCTTC
. TRBJ1-5 TRBV18 . CASSPGGASNQPQHF TGTGCCAGCTCACCAGGGGGGGCAAGCAATCAGCCCCAGCATTTT
. TRBJ2-7 TRBV4-1 few CASSPTRLSYEQYF TGCGCCAGCAGCCCAACACGTCTTTCCTACGAGCAGTACTTC
TRBD1 TRBJ1-1 TRBV19 . CASSVGQDTNTEAFF TGTGCCAGTAGTGTCGGACAGGACACGAACACTGAAGCTTTCTTT
. TRBJ1-1 TRBV4-1 . CASSQEIRQPFEAFF TGCGCCAGCAGCCAAGAAATCAGGCAGCCCTTTGAAGCTTTCTTT
. TRBJ1-6 TRBV19 . CASSIGGDGNSPLHF TGTGCCAGTAGTATTGGAGGGGATGGCAATTCACCCCTCCACTTT
. TRBJ2-2 TRBV1 few CTSSHNRERPGELFF TGCACCAGCAGCCACAATCGGGAGCGACCCGGGGAGCTGTTTTTT
TRBD1 TRBJ1-1 TRBV7-9 few CASSPSTGLTEAFF TGTGCCAGCAGCCCATCGACAGGGCTTACTGAAGCTTTCTTT
TRBD1 TRBJ2-2 TRBV19 once CASNRGNTGELFF TGTGCCAGTAACAGGGGGAACACCGGGGAGCTGTTTTTT
. TRBJ1-5 TRBV28 . CASSLVHTNQPQHF TGTGCCAGCAGTTTAGTACACACCAATCAGCCCCAGCATTTT
TRBD2 TRBJ2-3 TRBV5-1 . CASSLALAGGTDTQYF TGCGCCAGCAGCTTGGCCCTAGCGGGGGGCACAGATACGCAGTATTTT
TRBD1 TRBJ1-2 TRBV15 few CATSRGGTGLGYGYTF TGTGCCACCAGCAGAGGGGGGACAGGGCTCGGCTATGGCTACACCTTC
TRBD1 TRBJ2-3 TRBV6-6 . CASSPTGANTDTQYF TGTGCCAGCAGTCCCACAGGGGCCAACACAGATACGCAGTATTTT
. TRBJ1-1 TRBV19 . CASSIEGQRSNTEAFF TGTGCCAGTAGTATAGAAGGACAACGGTCGAACACTGAAGCTTTCTTT
TRBD1 TRBJ1-2 TRBV6-5 . CASSWTGYGYTF TGTGCCAGCAGCTGGACAGGTTACGGCTACACCTTC
TRBD2 TRBJ2-1 TRBV3-1/TRBV3-2 many CASSPALAAGGEQFF TGTGCCAGCAGCCCAGCGCTAGCGGCGGGGGGTGAGCAGTTCTTC
. TRBJ1-2 TRBV14 few CASTQSGAYGYTF TGTGCCAGCACCCAAAGCGGGGCTTATGGCTACACCTTC
. TRBJ1-2 TRBV19 . CASSTVPRGANGYTF TGTGCCAGTAGTACCGTCCCCCGGGGGGCGAATGGCTACACCTTC
. TRBJ2-7 TRBV5-4 . CASSLRQGGYEQYF TGTGCCAGCAGCTTAAGGCAGGGGGGCTACGAGCAGTACTTC
TRBD1 TRBJ2-5 TRBV11-2 few CASSRDREETQYF TGTGCCAGCAGTCGGGACAGAGAAGAGACCCAGTACTTC
TRBD1 TRBJ1-2 TRBV6-5 . CASSSGQGANYGYTF TGTGCCAGCAGCTCGGGACAGGGGGCTAACTATGGCTACACCTTC
TRBD2 TRBJ2-1 TRBV5-1 . CASSFGGAANEQFF TGCGCCAGCAGCTTCGGGGGGGCCGCCAATGAGCAGTTCTTC
. TRBJ2-2 TRBV19 . CASSKGAAGGGELFF TGTGCCAGTTCGAAGGGCGCAGCGGGTGGAGGGGAGCTGTTTTTT
. TRBJ1-1 TRBV9 . CASSVDRDRGIAFF TGTGCCAGCAGCGTAGATCGGGATCGGGGTATAGCTTTCTTT
. TRBJ2-1 TRBV3-1/TRBV3-2 . CASSLDNEQFF TGTGCCAGCAGCCTCGACAATGAGCAGTTCTTC
TRBD1 TRBJ2-5 TRBV10-3 . CAISEGTGGMETQYF TGTGCCATCAGTGAGGGGACAGGGGGCATGGAGACCCAGTACTTC
. TRBJ2-3 TRBV7-9 . CATHSIPTSSTDTQYF TGTGCCACTCATAGTATTCCAACCTCTAGCACAGATACGCAGTATTTT
. TRBJ1-2 TRBV12-3/TRBV12-4 . CASSQQTLDGYTF TGTGCCAGCAGTCAACAGACCCTCGATGGCTACACCTTC
. TRBJ2-2 TRBV13 many CASSLGGANTGELFF TGTGCCAGCAGCTTAGGCGGGGCGAACACCGGGGAGCTGTTTTTT
TRBD1 TRBJ1-4 TRBV7-2 . CASSPDRGQTNEKLFF TGTGCCAGCAGTCCCGACAGGGGTCAGACTAATGAAAAACTGTTTTTT
TRBD2 TRBJ2-5 TRBV19 . CASSRGSGGALTETQYF TGTGCCAGTAGTAGGGGTAGCGGGGGGGCCCTTACAGAGACCCAGTACTTC
TRBD1 TRBJ2-5 TRBV5-1 . CASSMDRGAIETQYF TGCGCCAGCAGCATGGACAGGGGGGCCATAGAGACCCAGTACTTC
. TRBJ2-7 TRBV19 . CASSARFGGRSYEQYF TGTGCCAGTAGTGCTAGATTTGGAGGGAGATCCTACGAGCAGTACTTC
TRBD2 TRBJ2-4 TRBV28 . CASSPRGLAGRHKNIQYF TGTGCCAGCAGTCCTAGAGGACTAGCGGGGCGACACAAAAACATTCAGTACTTC
. TRBJ1-2 TRBV7-8 . CASSLDGSNYGYTF TGTGCCAGCAGCTTAGATGGTAGTAACTATGGCTACACCTTC
TRBD2 TRBJ2-2 TRBV5-1 . CASSPTSGAITGELFF TGCGCCAGCAGCCCTACTAGCGGGGCGATCACCGGGGAGCTGTTTTTT
. TRBJ1-2 TRBV19 . CASKGGSYGYTF TGTGCCAGTAAGGGGGGGTCCTATGGCTACACCTTC
TRBD1 TRBJ1-2 TRBV4-2 . CASSQDGGTVNYGYTF TGTGCCAGCAGCCAAGATGGCGGGACAGTCAACTATGGCTACACCTTC
TRBD2 TRBJ2-3 TRBV6-5 . CASSYSAGGKGAQYF TGTGCCAGCAGTTACTCGGCGGGGGGGAAGGGGGCGCAGTATTTT
TRBD2 TRBJ2-2 TRBV3-1/TRBV3-2 . CASSRRALAGAGTGELFF TGTGCCAGCAGCCGAAGGGCCCTAGCGGGGGCAGGCACCGGGGAGCTGTTTTTT
. TRBJ2-1 TRBV11-2 . CASSLAVGEQFF TGTGCCAGCAGCTTAGCTGTCGGTGAGCAGTTCTTC
. TRBJ2-7 TRBV6-6 . CASSYSSTGNYEQYF TGTGCCAGCAGTTACTCGAGCACAGGCAACTACGAGCAGTACTTC